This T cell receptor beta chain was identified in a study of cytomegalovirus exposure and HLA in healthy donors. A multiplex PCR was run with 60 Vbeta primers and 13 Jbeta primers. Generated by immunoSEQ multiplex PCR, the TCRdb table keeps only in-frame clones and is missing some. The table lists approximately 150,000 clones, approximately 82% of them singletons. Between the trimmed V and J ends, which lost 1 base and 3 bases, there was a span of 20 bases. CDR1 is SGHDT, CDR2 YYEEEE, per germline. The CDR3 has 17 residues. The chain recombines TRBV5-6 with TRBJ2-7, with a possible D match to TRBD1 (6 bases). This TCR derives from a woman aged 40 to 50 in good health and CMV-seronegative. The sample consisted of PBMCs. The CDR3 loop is CASSLWPRDTYYYEQYF. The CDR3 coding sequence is TGTGCCAGCAGCTTGTGGCCCCGGGACACTTACTACTACGAGCAGTACTTC. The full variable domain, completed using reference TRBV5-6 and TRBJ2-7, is DAGVTQSPTHLIKTRGQQVTLRCSPKSGHDTVSWYQQALGQGPQFIFQYYEEEERQRGNFPDRFSGHQFPNYSSELNVNALLLGDSALYLCASSLWPRDTYYYEQYFGPGTRLTVT.